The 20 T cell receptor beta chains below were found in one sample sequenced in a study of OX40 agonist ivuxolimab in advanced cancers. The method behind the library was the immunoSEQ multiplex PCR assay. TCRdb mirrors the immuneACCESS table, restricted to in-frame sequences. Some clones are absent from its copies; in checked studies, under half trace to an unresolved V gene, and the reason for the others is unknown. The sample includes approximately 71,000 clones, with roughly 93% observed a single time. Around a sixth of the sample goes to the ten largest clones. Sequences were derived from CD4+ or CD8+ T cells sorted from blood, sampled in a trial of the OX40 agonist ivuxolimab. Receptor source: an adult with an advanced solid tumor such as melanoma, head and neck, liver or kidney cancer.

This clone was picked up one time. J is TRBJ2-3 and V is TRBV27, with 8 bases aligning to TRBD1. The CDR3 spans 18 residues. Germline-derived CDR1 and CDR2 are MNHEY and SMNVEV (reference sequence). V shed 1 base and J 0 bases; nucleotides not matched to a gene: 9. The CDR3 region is CASSLFRGTGVSTDTQYF. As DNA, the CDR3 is TGTGCCAGCAGTTTATTCAGGGGGACAGGTGTTAGCACAGATACGCAGTATTTT.

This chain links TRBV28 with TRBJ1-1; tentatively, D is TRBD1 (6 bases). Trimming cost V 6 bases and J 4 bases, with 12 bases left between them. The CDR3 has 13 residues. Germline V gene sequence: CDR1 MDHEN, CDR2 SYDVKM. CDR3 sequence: CASRFRGSTEAFF. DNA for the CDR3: TGTGCCAGCAGGTTCAGGGGTTCCACTGAAGCTTTCTTT.

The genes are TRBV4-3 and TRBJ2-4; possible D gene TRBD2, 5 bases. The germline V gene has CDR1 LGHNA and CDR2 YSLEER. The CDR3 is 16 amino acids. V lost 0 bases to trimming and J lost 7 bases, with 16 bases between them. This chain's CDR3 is CASSQERTLPGNIQYF. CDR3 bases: TGCGCCAGCAGCCAAGAAAGGACCCTTCCGGGGAACATTCAGTACTTC.

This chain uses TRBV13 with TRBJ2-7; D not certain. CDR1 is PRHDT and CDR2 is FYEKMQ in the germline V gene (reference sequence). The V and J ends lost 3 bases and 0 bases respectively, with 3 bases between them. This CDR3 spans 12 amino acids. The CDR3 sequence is CASSFSSYEQYF. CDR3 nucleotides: TGTGCCAGCAGCTTCAGCTCCTACGAGCAGTACTTC.

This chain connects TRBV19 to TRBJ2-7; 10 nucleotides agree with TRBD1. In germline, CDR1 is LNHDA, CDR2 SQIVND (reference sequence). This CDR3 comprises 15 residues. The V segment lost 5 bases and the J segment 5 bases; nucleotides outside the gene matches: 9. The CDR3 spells CASSPGTGVTNEQYF. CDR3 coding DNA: TGTGCCAGTAGTCCCGGGACAGGGGTTACTAACGAGCAGTACTTC.

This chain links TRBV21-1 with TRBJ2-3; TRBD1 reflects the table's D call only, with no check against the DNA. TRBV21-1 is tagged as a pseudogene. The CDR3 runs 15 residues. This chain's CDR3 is CASSTVPDSLPGPYF. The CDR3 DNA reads TGTGCCAGCAGCACGGTCCCCGACTCGCTCCCAGGGCCGTATTTT.

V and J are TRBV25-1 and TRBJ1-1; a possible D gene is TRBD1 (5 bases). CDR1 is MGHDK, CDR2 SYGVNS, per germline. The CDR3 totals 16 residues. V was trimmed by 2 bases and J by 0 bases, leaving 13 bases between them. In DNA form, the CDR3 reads TGTGCCAGCAGTGAAGTCGGGGGTGCCATGAACACTGAAGCTTTCTTT. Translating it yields CASSEVGGAMNTEAFF. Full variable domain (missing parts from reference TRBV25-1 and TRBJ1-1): EADIYQTPRYLVIGTGKKITLECSQTMGHDKMYWYQQDPGMELHLIHYSYGVNSTEKGDLSSESTVSRIRTEHFPLTLESARPSHTSQYLCASSEVGGAMNTEAFFGQGTRLTVV.

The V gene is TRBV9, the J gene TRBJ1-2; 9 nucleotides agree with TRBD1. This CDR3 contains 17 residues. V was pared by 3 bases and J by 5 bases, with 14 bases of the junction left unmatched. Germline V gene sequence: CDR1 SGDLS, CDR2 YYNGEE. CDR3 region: CASSARDRVLTTYGYTF. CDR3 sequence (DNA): TGTGCCAGCAGCGCCCGGGACAGGGTCCTGACCACATATGGCTACACCTTC.

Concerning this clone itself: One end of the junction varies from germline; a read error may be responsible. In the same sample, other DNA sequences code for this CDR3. The CDR3 nucleotides read TGCAGTGTTGAAGGCGGTTCCTCGGAGCAGTTCTTC. This translates into CSVEGGSSEQFF. The V gene is TRBV29-1, the J gene TRBJ2-1; the D is unclear. Germline values: CDR1 SQVTM, CDR2 ANQGSEA. This CDR3 has 12 amino acids.

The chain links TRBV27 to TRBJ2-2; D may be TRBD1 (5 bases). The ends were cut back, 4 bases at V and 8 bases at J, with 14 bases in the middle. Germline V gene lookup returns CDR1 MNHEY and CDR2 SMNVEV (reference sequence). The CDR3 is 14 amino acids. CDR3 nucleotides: TGTGCCAGCAGTTATGGCCCTGGGGCGGGGGAGCTGTTTTTT. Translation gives CASSYGPGAGELFF.

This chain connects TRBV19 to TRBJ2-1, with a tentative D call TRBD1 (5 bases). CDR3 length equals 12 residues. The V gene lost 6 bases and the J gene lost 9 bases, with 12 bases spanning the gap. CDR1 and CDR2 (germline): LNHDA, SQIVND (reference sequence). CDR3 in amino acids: CASSQGPFEQFF. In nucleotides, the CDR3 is TGTGCCAGTAGCCAGGGTCCTTTTGAGCAGTTCTTC.

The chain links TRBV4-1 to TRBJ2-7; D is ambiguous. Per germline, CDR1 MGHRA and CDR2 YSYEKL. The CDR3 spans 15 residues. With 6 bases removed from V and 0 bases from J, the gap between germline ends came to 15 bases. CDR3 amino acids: CASSWGLQSSYEQYF. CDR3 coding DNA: TGCGCCAGCAGTTGGGGTCTCCAGAGCTCCTACGAGCAGTACTTC.

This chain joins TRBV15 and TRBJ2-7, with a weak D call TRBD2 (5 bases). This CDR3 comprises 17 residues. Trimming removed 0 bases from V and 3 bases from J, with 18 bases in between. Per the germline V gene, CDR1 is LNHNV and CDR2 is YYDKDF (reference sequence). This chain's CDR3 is CATSRDLGAPPFYEQYF. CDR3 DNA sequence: TGTGCCACCAGCAGAGATCTGGGAGCCCCACCCTTCTACGAGCAGTACTTC.

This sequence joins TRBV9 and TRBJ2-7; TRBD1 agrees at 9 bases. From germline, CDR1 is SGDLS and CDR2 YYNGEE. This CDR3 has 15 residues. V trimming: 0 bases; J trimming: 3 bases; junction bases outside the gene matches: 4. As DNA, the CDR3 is TGTGCCAGCAGCGTAGCGGGACAGGGACTCTACGAGCAGTACTTC. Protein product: CASSVAGQGLYEQYF.

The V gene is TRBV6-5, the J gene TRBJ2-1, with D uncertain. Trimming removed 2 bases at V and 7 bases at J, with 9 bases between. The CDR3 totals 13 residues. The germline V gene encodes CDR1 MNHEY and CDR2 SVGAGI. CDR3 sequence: CASSYGPENEQFF. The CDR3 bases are TGTGCCAGCAGTTACGGGCCCGAGAATGAGCAGTTCTTC.

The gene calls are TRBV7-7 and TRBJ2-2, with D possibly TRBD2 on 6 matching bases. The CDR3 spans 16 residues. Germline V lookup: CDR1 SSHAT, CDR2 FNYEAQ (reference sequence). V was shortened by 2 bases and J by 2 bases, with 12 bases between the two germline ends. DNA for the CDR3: TGTGCCAGCAGCTTACTTACCGGGAGTAACACCGGGGAGCTGTTTTTT. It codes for CASSLLTGSNTGELFF.

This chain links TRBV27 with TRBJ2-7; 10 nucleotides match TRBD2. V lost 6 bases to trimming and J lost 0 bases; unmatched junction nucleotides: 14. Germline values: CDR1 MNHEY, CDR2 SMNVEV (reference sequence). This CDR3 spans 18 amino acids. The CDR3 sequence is CASSDRELAGPLSYEQYF. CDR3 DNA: TGTGCCAGCAGCGACCGCGAACTAGCGGGACCACTCTCCTACGAGCAGTACTTC.

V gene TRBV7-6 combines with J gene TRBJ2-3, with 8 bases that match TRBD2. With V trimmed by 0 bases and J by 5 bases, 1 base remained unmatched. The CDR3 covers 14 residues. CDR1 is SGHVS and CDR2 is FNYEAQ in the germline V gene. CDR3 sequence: CASSLAAGGDTQYF. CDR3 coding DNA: TGTGCCAGCAGCTTAGCGGCGGGGGGAGATACGCAGTATTTT.

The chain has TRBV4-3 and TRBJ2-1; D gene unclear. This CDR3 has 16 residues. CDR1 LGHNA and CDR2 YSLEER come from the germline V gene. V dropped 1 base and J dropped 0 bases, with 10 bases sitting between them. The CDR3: CASSQATHSSYNEQFF. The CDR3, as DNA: TGCGCCAGCAGCCAAGCCACTCACAGCTCCTACAATGAGCAGTTCTTC.

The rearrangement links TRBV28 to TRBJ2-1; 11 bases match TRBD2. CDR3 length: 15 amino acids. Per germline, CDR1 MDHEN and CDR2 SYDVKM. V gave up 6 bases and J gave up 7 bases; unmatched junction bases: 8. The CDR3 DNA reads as TGTGCCAGCAGGCTATCGACTAGCGGGATTAATGAGCAGTTCTTC. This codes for CASRLSTSGINEQFF.